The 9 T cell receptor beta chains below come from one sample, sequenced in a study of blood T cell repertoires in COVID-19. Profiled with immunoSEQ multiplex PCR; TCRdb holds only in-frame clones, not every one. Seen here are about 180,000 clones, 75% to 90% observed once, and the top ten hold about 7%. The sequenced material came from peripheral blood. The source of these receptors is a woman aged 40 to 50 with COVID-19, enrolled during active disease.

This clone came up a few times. The CDR3 DNA follows: TGTGCCAGCAGCAAAACTTGGATGGGGCGGAGGGCGCAGTATTTT. Protein product: CASSKTWMGRRAQYF. The V call is TRBV21-1, the J call TRBJ2-3; TRBD2 is the table's D call, not checked against the DNA. TRBV21-1 is noted as a pseudogene. This CDR3 is built from 15 residues.

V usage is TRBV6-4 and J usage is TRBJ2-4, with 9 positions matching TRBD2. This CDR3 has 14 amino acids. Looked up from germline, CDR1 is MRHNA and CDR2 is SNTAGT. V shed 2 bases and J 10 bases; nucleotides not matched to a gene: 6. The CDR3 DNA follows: TGTGCCAGCAGTGACGCGGGGGGGCTAGGGATTCAGTACTTC. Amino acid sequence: CASSDAGGLGIQYF.

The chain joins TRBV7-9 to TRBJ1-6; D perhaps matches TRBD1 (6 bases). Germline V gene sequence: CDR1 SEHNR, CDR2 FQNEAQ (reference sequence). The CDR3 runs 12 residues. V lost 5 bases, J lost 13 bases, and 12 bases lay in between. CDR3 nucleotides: TGTGCCAGCAGCCGCGATGGGGGCCCCCTCCACTTT. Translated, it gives CASSRDGGPLHF.

The CDR3 DNA follows: TGTGCCAGCAGCCAAGTAAGGGGCTATTACACCTTC. This gives the protein CASSQVRGYYTF. The J gene is TRBJ1-2, the V gene TRBV14; D possibly corresponds to TRBD1 (5 bases). The CDR3 length is 12 residues. The ends were cut back, 1 base at V and 11 bases at J, with 11 bases in the middle. Germline V gene sequence: CDR1 SGHDN, CDR2 FVKESK.

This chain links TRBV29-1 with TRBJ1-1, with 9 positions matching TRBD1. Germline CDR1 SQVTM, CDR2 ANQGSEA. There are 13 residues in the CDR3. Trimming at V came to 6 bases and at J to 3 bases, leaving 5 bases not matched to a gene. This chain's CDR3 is CSVKRQGDTEAFF. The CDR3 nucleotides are TGCAGCGTCAAAAGACAGGGGGACACTGAAGCTTTCTTT.

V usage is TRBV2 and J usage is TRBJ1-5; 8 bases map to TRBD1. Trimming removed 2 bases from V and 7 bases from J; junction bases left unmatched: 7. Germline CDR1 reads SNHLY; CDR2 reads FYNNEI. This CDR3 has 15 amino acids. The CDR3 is CASSELAAGGQPQHF. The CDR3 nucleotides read TGTGCCAGCAGTGAACTAGCGGCAGGGGGCCAGCCCCAGCATTTT.

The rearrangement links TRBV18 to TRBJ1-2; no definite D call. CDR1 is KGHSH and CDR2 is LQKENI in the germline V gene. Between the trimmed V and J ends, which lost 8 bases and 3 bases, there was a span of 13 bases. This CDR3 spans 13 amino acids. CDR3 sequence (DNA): TGTGCCAGCACCGACGACCTAGACTATGGCTACACCTTC. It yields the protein CASTDDLDYGYTF. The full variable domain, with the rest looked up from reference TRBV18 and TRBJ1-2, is NAGVMQNPRHLVRRRGQEARLRCSPMKGHSHVYWYRQLPEEGLKFMVYLQKENIIDESGMPKERFSAEFPKEGPSILRIQQVVRGDSAAYFCASTDDLDYGYTFGSGTRLTVV.

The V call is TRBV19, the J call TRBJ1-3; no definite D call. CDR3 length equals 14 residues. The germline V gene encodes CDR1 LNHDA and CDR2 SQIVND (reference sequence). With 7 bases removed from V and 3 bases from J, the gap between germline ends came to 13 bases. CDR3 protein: CASNTGYGGNTIYF. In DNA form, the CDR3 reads TGTGCCAGTAACACGGGGTATGGTGGAAACACCATATATTTT.

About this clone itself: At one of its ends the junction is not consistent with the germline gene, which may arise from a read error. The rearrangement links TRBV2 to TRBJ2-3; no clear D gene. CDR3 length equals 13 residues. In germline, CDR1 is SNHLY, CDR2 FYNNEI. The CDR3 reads CASREDPADTQYF. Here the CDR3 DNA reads TGTGCCAGCAGAGAAGATCCTGCAGATACGCAGTATTTT.